The next 30 T cell receptor beta chains were all read from a single sample in a study of PD-1 blockade in classical Hodgkin lymphoma. The time point denotes: newly diagnosed, previously untreated cHL patient sample. Purification of CD4+ T cells from thawed PBMCs was achieved by magnetic negative selection. The assay was immunoSEQ multiplex PCR, and TCRdb's table has in-frame clones only and misses some. Of 20,000 to 30,000 clones listed, about 89% are singletons. Sequenced material: CD4+ T cells from blood. Receptor source: a human donor with classical Hodgkin lymphoma.

This chain links TRBV30 with TRBJ2-3; TRBD2 agrees at 7 bases. In germline, CDR1 is GTSNPN, CDR2 SVGIG (reference sequence). Trimming at V came to 5 bases and at J to 3 bases, leaving 5 bases not matched to a gene. This CDR3 contains 13 residues. The CDR3 region has the DNA TGTGCCTGGGGGAGGGTCAGGACAGATACGCAGTATTTT. Protein product: CAWGRVRTDTQYF.

The chain combines TRBV2 with TRBJ2-3; 15 positions agree with TRBD2. The V gene's germline CDR1 is SNHLY and CDR2 FYNNEI. This CDR3 comprises 16 residues. The junction had 2 bases not matched to a gene; V was cut back by 1 base and J by 6 bases. The CDR3 DNA reads TGTGCCAGCAGTGAAGTGGGGACTAGCGGGGGGGATACGCAGTATTTT. This gives the protein CASSEVGTSGGDTQYF.

The CDR3 reads CASSLGLSTDTQYF. The CDR3 DNA reads as TGTGCCAGCAGCTTAGGTCTTAGCACAGATACGCAGTATTTT. The rearrangement uses TRBV7-7 and TRBJ2-3, with D unresolved. V was shortened by 1 base and J by 0 bases, with 5 bases between the two germline ends. The germline gives CDR1 SSHAT, CDR2 FNYEAQ (reference sequence). The CDR3 runs 14 residues.

J is TRBJ1-2 and V is TRBV4-3; D gene unclear. Germline-derived CDR1 and CDR2 are LGHNA and YSLEER. The V gene lost 4 bases and the J gene lost 5 bases, with 23 bases spanning the gap. The CDR3 covers 17 residues. CDR3 sequence (DNA): TGCGCCAGCAGCCCTTTGGCCCATAAAGAGGGCCGGTATGGCTACACCTTC. Translated: CASSPLAHKEGRYGYTF.

V is TRBV19 and J is TRBJ1-1; D is unclear. This CDR3 contains 14 residues. V lost 1 base, J lost 6 bases, and 12 bases lay in between. Germline assignment: CDR1 LNHDA and CDR2 SQIVND (reference sequence). The CDR3 nucleotides are TGTGCCAGTAGTATAGGTCTTGTTCACGCTGAAGCTTTCTTT. This codes for CASSIGLVHAEAFF.

The chain carries TRBV7-9 and TRBJ2-4, with 13 bases identical to TRBD2. The germline gives CDR1 SEHNR, CDR2 FQNEAQ (reference sequence). CDR3 length: 19 amino acids. V trimming: 5 bases; J trimming: 6 bases; junction bases outside the gene matches: 16. CDR3 nucleotide sequence: TGTGCCAGCAGCCCGCGACTAGCGGGGGGCCCGGGGTCTGGAAACATTCAGTACTTC. This translates into CASSPRLAGGPGSGNIQYF.

The chain recombines TRBV27 with TRBJ2-7, with 7 bases identical to TRBD2. V lost 6 bases and J lost 5; bases outside the gene matches: 13. CDR1 is MNHEY and CDR2 is SMNVEV in the germline V gene (reference sequence). The CDR3 totals 15 residues. The CDR3: CASRPALALEDEQYF. The CDR3 bases are TGTGCCAGCAGGCCGGCACTAGCGTTGGAAGACGAGCAGTACTTC.

The chain employs TRBV5-6 and TRBJ1-2; no firm D call. This CDR3 contains 13 residues. Germline V gives CDR1 SGHDT, CDR2 YYEEEE. Trimming shortened V by 3 bases and J by 10 bases, and 16 bases separated the two germline ends. This CDR3 is CASSWRTRHLYTF. The CDR3 DNA reads TGTGCCAGCAGCTGGCGAACTAGACATCTCTACACCTTC.

This chain joins TRBV5-6 and TRBJ1-3; D is uncertain. The CDR3 sequence is 15 residues long. Germline V lookup: CDR1 SGHDT, CDR2 YYEEEE. Trimming pared 2 bases from V and 0 bases from J, leaving 9 bases between. In DNA form, the CDR3 reads TGTGCCAGCAGCTTTTACAGCCTCTCTGGAAACACCATATATTTT. Translation gives CASSFYSLSGNTIYF.

The chain uses TRBV19 and TRBJ2-7; tentatively, D is TRBD1 (6 bases). The CDR3 consists of 14 residues. V lost 5 bases and J lost 5, with 16 bases in between. Germline V lookup: CDR1 LNHDA, CDR2 SQIVND (reference sequence). The CDR3 spells CASSLTAGVDEQYF. The CDR3 bases are TGTGCCAGTAGTTTAACGGCAGGGGTAGACGAGCAGTACTTC.

This clone is a singleton in its sample. The rearrangement uses TRBV9 and TRBJ1-6; D remains unclear. This CDR3 is 14 amino acids long. Germline V gene data show CDR1 as SGDLS and CDR2 as YYNGEE. Trimming shortened V by 0 bases and J by 8 bases, and 9 bases separated the two germline ends. The CDR3 region is CASSVGDGHSPLHF. CDR3 sequence (DNA): TGTGCCAGCAGCGTAGGAGACGGCCATTCACCCCTCCACTTT. Combining the CDR3 with reference TRBV9 and TRBJ1-6 gives the whole variable domain DSGVTQTPKHLITATGQRVTLRCSPRSGDLSVYWYQQSLDQGLQFLIQYYNGEERAKGNILERFSAQQFPDLHSELNLSSLELGDSALYFCASSVGDGHSPLHFGNGTRLTVT.

The chain carries TRBV2 and TRBJ1-2; D remains ambiguous. V shed 1 base and J shed 2 bases, with 8 bases lying between them. CDR3 length equals 14 residues. CDR1 is SNHLY, CDR2 FYNNEI, per germline. CDR3 DNA: TGTGCCAGCAGTGAAGGCGGGGTGAACTATGGCTACACCTTC. Translated, it gives CASSEGGVNYGYTF.

This chain connects TRBV19 to TRBJ1-5; possible D gene TRBD1, 6 bases. CDR1 is LNHDA and CDR2 is SQIVND in the germline V gene (reference sequence). This CDR3 contains 16 residues. The germline V and J ends were trimmed by 6 bases and 4 bases, with 19 bases remaining between them. For the CDR3, the DNA is TGTGCCAGTAGCCTACAGGGCCGGCGTTTTAATCAGCCCCAGCATTTT. Encoded protein: CASSLQGRRFNQPQHF.

This chain uses TRBV5-1 with TRBJ2-7, with D maybe TRBD1 (6 bases). CDR1 is SGHRS, CDR2 YFSETQ, per germline. The CDR3 covers 13 residues. V was shortened by 0 bases and J by 5 bases, with 9 bases between the two germline ends. CDR3 residues: CASSLGTANEQYF. CDR3 nucleotide sequence: TGCGCCAGCAGCTTGGGGACAGCAAACGAGCAGTACTTC.

This sequence joins TRBV29-1 and TRBJ1-4; no reliable D call. Per germline, CDR1 SQVTM and CDR2 ANQGSEA. The ends were cut back, 0 bases at V and 4 bases at J, with 3 bases in the middle. The CDR3 totals 12 residues. The CDR3 protein is CSVEENNEKLFF. Written as DNA, the CDR3 is TGCAGCGTTGAAGAGAATAATGAAAAACTGTTTTTT.

This sequence joins TRBV7-3 and TRBJ2-3; no firm D call. The CDR3 consists of 12 residues. Germline CDR1 reads SGHTA; CDR2 reads FQGTGA. V was shortened by 5 bases and J by 9 bases, with 12 bases between the two germline ends. This CDR3 reads CASSPNHVTQYF. CDR3 DNA sequence: TGTGCCAGCAGCCCCAATCACGTCACGCAGTATTTT.

The V gene is TRBV9, the J gene TRBJ1-2, with unresolved D. V shed 6 bases and J shed 4 bases, with 16 bases lying between them. From germline, CDR1 is SGDLS and CDR2 YYNGEE. The CDR3 loop spans 14 amino acids. The CDR3 here is CASTPAARLYGYTF. The CDR3 nucleotides read TGTGCCAGCACCCCGGCCGCCAGGCTCTATGGCTACACCTTC.

This rearrangement joins TRBV6-1 to TRBJ1-2, with D hard to call. V was clipped by 3 bases and J by 8 bases, with 16 bases between them. This CDR3 comprises 14 residues. Germline assignment: CDR1 MNHNS and CDR2 SASEGT. The DNA of the CDR3 is TGTGCCAGCAGTGAGATTGGAAAAAAAGGAGGCTACACCTTC. Residues: CASSEIGKKGGYTF.

The V and J genes are TRBV18 and TRBJ2-5, with D unclear. TRBJ2-7 explains the end of the DNA better; the J call may be wrong. The CDR3 is 13 amino acids. Germline values: CDR1 KGHSH, CDR2 LQKENI. The CDR3 here is CASSRSREYEQYF. DNA of the CDR3: TGTGCCAGCTCACGGTCCCGAGAGTACGAGCAGTACTTC.

The chain couples TRBV20-1 to TRBJ1-2; 7 bases align to TRBD1. CDR1 is DFQATT, CDR2 SNEGSKA, per germline (reference sequence). This CDR3 is built from 11 residues. J gave up 8 bases and V 4 bases, and 4 bases lay outside the gene matches. In DNA, the CDR3 is TGCAGTGCTACCGGGACAGACGGCTACACCTTC. Translation gives CSATGTDGYTF.

This chain uses TRBV12-5 with TRBJ1-1; the D is unclear. The CDR3 length is 13 residues. Looked up from germline, CDR1 is LGHNT and CDR2 is FRNRAP. Trimming cost V 1 base and J 5 bases, with 8 bases left between them. The CDR3 DNA reads TGTGCTAGTGGTTTGGAGGAGGCTACTGAAGCTTTCTTT. This gives the protein CASGLEEATEAFF.

The CDR3 region is CASSLDGGGAQGEQFF. The CDR3 DNA is TGCGCCAGCAGCTTGGATGGCGGGGGGGCCCAGGGAGAGCAGTTCTTC. The chain has TRBV5-1 and TRBJ2-1; 9 nucleotides align to TRBD2. This CDR3 has 16 residues. Germline V CDR1 and CDR2: SGHRS, YFSETQ. With V trimmed by 0 bases and J by 10 bases, 11 bases remained unmatched.

V and J are TRBV2 and TRBJ2-1, with TRBD1 matching 8 bases. J gave up 6 bases and V 6 bases, and 7 bases lay outside the gene matches. This CDR3 has 14 amino acids. Per the germline V gene, CDR1 is SNHLY and CDR2 is FYNNEI. The CDR3 sequence is CASRIRQGSNEQFF. The CDR3, as DNA: TGTGCCAGCAGAATACGACAGGGGAGCAATGAGCAGTTCTTC.

The CDR3: CASSVRGTNSYEQYF. CDR3 sequence (DNA): TGTGCCAGTAGTGTCAGGGGGACTAACTCCTACGAGCAGTACTTC. The genes are TRBV19 and TRBJ2-5; D assignment may be TRBD1 or TRBD2 (7 bases each). The J call may be incorrect, as the DNA end agrees better with TRBJ2-7. Germline V gene data show CDR1 as LNHDA and CDR2 as SQIVND (reference sequence). The CDR3 is 15 amino acids.

A remark on this clone: In this CDR3 the conserved last residue, phenylalanine or tryptophan, is missing, so a read error is likely. The chain carries TRBV4-1 and TRBJ1-1; D unclear. Germline values: CDR1 MGHRA, CDR2 YSYEKL. Trimming took off 1 base at V and 1 base at J, with 13 bases between the two ends. The CDR3 loop spans 16 amino acids. The CDR3 nucleotides read TGCGCCAGCAGCCAAGCCCTTGGGCAGTCGAACACTGAAGCTTTCCTT. Its protein is CASSQALGQSNTEAFL.

The chain couples TRBV6-5 to TRBJ2-7; 8 bases fit TRBD2. The CDR3 has 11 amino acids. V lost 8 bases, J lost 7 bases, and 4 bases stayed unmatched. The germline gives CDR1 MNHEY, CDR2 SVGAGI. CDR3 loop: CASGRGDEQYF. In nucleotides, the CDR3 is TGTGCCAGCGGGCGGGGGGATGAGCAGTACTTC.

CDR3 sequence (DNA): TGTGCCAGCAGCCCAATAGAGAACACTGAAGCTTTCTTT. This encodes CASSPIENTEAFF. J is TRBJ1-1 and V is TRBV7-7; no reliable D call. V was pared by 5 bases and J by 1 base, with 8 bases between. The CDR3 totals 13 residues. Germline V gives CDR1 SSHAT, CDR2 FNYEAQ (reference sequence).

A single count supports this clone. The CDR3 here is CASSTLPGATDTQYF. Written as DNA, the CDR3 is TGTGCCAGTAGTACACTACCGGGGGCAACAGATACGCAGTATTTT. The chain joins TRBV19 to TRBJ2-3, with D possibly called TRBD1 or TRBD2 (6 bases each). The germline gives CDR1 LNHDA, CDR2 SQIVND (reference sequence). Deletions cut 4 bases from V and 3 bases from J, with 14 bases between. The CDR3 length is 15 residues.

The chain has TRBV19 and TRBJ2-3, with a tentative D call TRBD1 (8 bases). Germline CDR1 LNHDA, CDR2 SQIVND (reference sequence). This CDR3 is built from 15 residues. V lost 2 bases and J 6 bases, leaving 15 bases between the germline ends. CDR3 region: CASSIRQGRADTQYF. CDR3 bases: TGTGCCAGTAGTATAAGACAGGGGAGGGCCGATACGCAGTATTTT.

This chain links TRBV4-3 with TRBJ2-3, with unresolved D. This CDR3 has 14 residues. Trimming took 1 base from V and 4 from J, leaving 9 bases between them. Germline CDR1 and CDR2: LGHNA and YSLEER. This CDR3 reads CASSQVVRADTQYF. In nucleotides, the CDR3 is TGCGCCAGCAGCCAAGTGGTACGAGCAGATACGCAGTATTTT.